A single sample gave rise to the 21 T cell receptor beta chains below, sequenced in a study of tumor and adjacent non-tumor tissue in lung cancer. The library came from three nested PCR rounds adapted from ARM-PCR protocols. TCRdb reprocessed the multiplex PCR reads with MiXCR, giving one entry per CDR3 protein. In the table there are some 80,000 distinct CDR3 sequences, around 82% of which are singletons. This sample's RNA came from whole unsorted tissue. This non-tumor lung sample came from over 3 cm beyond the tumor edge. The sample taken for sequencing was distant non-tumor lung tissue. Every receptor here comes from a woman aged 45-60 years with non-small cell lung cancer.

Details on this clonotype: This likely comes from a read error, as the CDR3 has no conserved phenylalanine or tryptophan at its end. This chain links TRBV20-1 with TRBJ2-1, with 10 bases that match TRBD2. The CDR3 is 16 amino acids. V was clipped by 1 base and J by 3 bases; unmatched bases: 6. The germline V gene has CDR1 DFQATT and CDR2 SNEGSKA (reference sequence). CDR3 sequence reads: CSARGLAGIRYNEQFL. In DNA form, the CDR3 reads TGCAGTGCTAGAGGACTAGCGGGTATCCGCTACAATGAGCAGTTCTTG.

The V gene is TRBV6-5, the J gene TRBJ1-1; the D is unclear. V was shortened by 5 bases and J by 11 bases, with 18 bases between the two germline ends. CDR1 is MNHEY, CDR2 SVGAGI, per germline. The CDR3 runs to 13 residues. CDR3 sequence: CASSTTSLSWAFF. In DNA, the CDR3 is TGTGCCAGCAGTACGACCTCACTGTCGTGGGCTTTCTTT.

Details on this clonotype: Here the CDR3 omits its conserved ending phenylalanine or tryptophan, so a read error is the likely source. CDR3 residues: CARSVGHSPFENTIYY. The CDR3 DNA is TGTGCCAGGAGTGTCGGACACAGCCCCTTCGAAAACACCATATATTAT. V and J are TRBV6-1 and TRBJ1-3, with a weak D call TRBD1 (5 bases). The germline V gene encodes CDR1 MNHNS and CDR2 SASEGT. The CDR3 is 16 residues long.

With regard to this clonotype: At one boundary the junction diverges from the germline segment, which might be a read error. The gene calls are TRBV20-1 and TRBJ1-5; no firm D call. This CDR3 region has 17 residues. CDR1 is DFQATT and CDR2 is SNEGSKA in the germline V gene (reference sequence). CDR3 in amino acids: CSARVMYGERSNQPQHF. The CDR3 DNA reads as TGCAGTGCTAGAGTTATGTACGGGGAAAGGAGCAATCAACCCCAGCATTTT.

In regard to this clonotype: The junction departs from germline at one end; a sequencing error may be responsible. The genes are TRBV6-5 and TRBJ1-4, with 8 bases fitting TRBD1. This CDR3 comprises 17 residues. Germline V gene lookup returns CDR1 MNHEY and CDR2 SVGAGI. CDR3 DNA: TGTGCCAGCAGCCATCTTGATCCAGGGGGCTCTAATAAAAAACCGTTTTTT. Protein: CASSHLDPGGSNKKPFF.

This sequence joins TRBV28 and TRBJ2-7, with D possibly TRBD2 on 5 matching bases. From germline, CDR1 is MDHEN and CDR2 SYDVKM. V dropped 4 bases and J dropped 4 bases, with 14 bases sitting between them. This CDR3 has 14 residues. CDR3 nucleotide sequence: TGTGCCAGCAGTTACGGAGAGTTAGCGTACGAGCAGTACTTC. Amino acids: CASSYGELAYEQYF.

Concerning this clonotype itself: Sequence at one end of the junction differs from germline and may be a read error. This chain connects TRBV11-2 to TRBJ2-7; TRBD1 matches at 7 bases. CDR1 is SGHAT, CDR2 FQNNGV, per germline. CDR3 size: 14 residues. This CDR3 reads CASNLVRDSYEQYF. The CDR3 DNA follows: TGTGCTAGCAACTTGGTTAGGGACAGCTACGAGCAGTACTTC.

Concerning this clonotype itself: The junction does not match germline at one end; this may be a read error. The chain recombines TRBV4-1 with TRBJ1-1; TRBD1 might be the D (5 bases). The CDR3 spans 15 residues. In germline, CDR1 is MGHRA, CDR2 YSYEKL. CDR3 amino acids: CASSQEPGRETEALF. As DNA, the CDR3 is TGCGCCAGCAGTCAAGAGCCAGGGCGGGAGACTGAAGCTCTCTTT.

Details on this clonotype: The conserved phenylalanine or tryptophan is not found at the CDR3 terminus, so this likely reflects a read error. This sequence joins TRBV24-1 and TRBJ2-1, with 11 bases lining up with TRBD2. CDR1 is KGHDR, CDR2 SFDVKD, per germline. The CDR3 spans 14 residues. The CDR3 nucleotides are TGTGCCACTAGTGACTCACTAGCGGGGGATGAGCAGTTCTTA. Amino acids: CATSDSLAGDEQFL.

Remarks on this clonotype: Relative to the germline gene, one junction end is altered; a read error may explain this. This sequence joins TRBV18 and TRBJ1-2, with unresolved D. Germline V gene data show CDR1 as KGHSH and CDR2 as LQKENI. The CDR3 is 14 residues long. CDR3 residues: CACSPGNINYGYTF. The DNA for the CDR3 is TGTGCCTGCTCACCGGGGAACATTAACTATGGTTACACCTTC.

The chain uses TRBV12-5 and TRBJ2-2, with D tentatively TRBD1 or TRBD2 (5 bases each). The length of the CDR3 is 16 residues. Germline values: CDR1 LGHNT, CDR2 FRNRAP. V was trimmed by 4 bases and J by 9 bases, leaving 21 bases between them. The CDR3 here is CASGSSLGPGTRELFF. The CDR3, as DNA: TGTGCTAGTGGTTCGTCGCTGGGACCCGGGACCAGGGAGCTGTTTTTT.

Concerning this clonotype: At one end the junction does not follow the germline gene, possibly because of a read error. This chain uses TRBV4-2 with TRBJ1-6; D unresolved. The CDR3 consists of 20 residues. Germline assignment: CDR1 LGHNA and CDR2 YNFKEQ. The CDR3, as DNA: TGTGCCAGCAGCCAATCTCGCCCCCGTTCCGACTCGTTCTATAATTCACTCCTCCATTTT. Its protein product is CASSQSRPRSDSFYNSLLHF.

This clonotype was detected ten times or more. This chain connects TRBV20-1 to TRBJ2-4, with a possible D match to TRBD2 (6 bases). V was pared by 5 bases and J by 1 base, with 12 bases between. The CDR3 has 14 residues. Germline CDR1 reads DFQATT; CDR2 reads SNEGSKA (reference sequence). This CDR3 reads CSAPSSAAKNIQYF. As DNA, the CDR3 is TGCAGTGCTCCCTCTAGCGCCGCCAAAAACATTCAGTACTTC.

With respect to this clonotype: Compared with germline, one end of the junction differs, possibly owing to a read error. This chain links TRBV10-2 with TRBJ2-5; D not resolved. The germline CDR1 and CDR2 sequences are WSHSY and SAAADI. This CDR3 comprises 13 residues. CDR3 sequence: CTSSEREHETQYF. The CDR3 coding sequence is TGCACCAGCAGTGAGCGTGAGCACGAGACCCAGTACTTC.

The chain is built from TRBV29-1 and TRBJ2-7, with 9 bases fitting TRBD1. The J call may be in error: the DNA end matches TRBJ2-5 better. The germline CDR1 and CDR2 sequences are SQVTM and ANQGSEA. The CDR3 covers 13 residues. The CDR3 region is CSVTGTGQETQYF. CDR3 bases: TGCAGTGTGACCGGGACAGGGCAAGAGACCCAGTACTTC.

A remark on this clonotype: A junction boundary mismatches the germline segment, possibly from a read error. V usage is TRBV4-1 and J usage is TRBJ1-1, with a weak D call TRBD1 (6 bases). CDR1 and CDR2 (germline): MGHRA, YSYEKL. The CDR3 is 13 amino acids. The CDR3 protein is CASGRGTTTEALF. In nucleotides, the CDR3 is TGCGCCAGCGGGAGGGGGACAACAACTGAAGCTCTCTTT.

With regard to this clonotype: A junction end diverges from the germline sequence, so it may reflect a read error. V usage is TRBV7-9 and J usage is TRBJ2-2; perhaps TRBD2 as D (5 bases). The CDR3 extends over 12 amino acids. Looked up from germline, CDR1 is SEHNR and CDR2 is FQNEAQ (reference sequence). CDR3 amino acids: CASRSYTGELFF. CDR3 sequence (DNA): TGTGCCAGCAGATCCTACACCGGGGAGTTGTTTTTT. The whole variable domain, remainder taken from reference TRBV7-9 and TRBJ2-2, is DTGVSQNPRHKITKRGQNVTFRCDPISEHNRLYWYRQTLGQGPEFLTYFQNEAQLEKSRLLSDRFSAERPKGSFSTLEIQRTEQGDSAMYLCASRSYTGELFFGEGSRLTVL.

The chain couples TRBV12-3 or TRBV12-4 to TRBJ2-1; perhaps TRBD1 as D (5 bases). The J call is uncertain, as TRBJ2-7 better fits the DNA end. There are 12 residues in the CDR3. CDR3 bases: TGTGCCAGCAGTAAAACAGGTGGTGAGCAGTACTTC. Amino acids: CASSKTGGEQYF.

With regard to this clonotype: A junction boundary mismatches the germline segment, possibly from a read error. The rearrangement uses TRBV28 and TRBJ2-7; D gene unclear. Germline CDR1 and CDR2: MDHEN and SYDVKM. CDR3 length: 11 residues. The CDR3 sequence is CVSKADYEQYF. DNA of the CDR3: TGTGTCAGCAAAGCAGACTACGAGCAGTACTTC.

The CDR3: CASSFSIFDRAYEQYF. The CDR3 DNA sequence: TGTGCCAGCAGCTTCTCCATTTTTGACAGGGCCTACGAGCAGTACTTC. The chain is built from TRBV5-5 and TRBJ2-7, with TRBD1 identical over 7 bases. J was trimmed by 2 bases and V by 2 bases; bases with no gene match: 10. The CDR3 has 16 residues. Germline V CDR1 and CDR2: SGHKS, YYEKEE (reference sequence).

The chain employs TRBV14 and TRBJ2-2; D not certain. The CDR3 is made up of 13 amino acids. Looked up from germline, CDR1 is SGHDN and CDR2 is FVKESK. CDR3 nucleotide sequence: TGTAGCAGCAGCCGACAAGAGACCGGGGAGCTGTTTTTT. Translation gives CSSSRQETGELFF.